What follows are 31 T cell receptor beta chains derived from one specimen sequenced in a study of beta chain features in type 1 diabetes. General observations from the study: Significant though moderate, a shortening of TCRB CDR3s appeared in all four CD4+ subsets of Type 1 diabetes patients.

These receptors have no identified antigens. The study reverse transcribed the entire isolated RNA, so it sequenced expressed TCRB transcripts. The data were produced by immunoSEQ multiplex PCR, yet TCRdb's version contains in-frame clones alone and is incomplete. The table includes 500,000 to 800,000 clones, under 15% detected once. Input material: naive CD4+ T cells from blood. Receptors originate from a man aged 30 to 45 with type 1 diabetes.

This clone was observed a handful of times. The V gene is TRBV7-2, the J gene TRBJ1-6; TRBD1 agrees at 8 bases. Germline assignment: CDR1 SGHTA and CDR2 FQGNSA. This CDR3 is built from 13 residues. V shed 5 bases, J shed 11 bases, and the junction held 5 bases outside the gene matches. The CDR3 DNA is TGTGCCAGCAGCGGACAGGGTAGAGCACCCCTCCACTTT. It yields the protein CASSGQGRAPLHF.

The chain couples TRBV19 to TRBJ1-4, with D unresolved. CDR3 length: 13 residues. The germline CDR1 and CDR2 sequences are LNHDA and SQIVND (reference sequence). V was trimmed by 5 bases and J by 7 bases, leaving 11 bases between them. In DNA form, the CDR3 reads TGTGCCAGTAGTCCCGACCTTAGTGAAAAACTGTTTTTT. Translated: CASSPDLSEKLFF. Full variable domain (outside the CDR3, taken from reference TRBV19 and TRBJ1-4): DGGITQSPKYLFRKEGQNVTLSCEQNLNHDAMYWYRQDPGQGLRLIYYSQIVNDFQKGDIAEGYSVSREKKESFPLTVTSAQKNPTAFYLCASSPDLSEKLFFGSGTQLSVL.

This clone was detected only a few times. The chain uses TRBV19 and TRBJ1-5; 9 bases align to TRBD1. V shed 6 bases and J 7 bases; nucleotides not matched to a gene: 4. The CDR3 is 13 residues long. CDR1 is LNHDA and CDR2 is SQIVND in the germline V gene (reference sequence). DNA of the CDR3: TGTGCCAGTAGGGGACAGGGCGGACAGCCCCAGCATTTT. Translating it yields CASRGQGGQPQHF.

V gene TRBV5-6 combines with J gene TRBJ2-7; D is perhaps TRBD1 (6 bases). Germline V CDR1 and CDR2: SGHDT, YYEEEE. This CDR3 has 13 amino acids. V gave up 0 bases and J gave up 7 bases, with 11 bases separating them. CDR3 protein: CASSLEDSREQYF. The CDR3 DNA reads as TGTGCCAGCAGCTTGGAGGACAGCCGGGAGCAGTACTTC. Full variable domain (outside the CDR3, taken from reference TRBV5-6 and TRBJ2-7): DAGVTQSPTHLIKTRGQQVTLRCSPKSGHDTVSWYQQALGQGPQFIFQYYEEEERQRGNFPDRFSGHQFPNYSSELNVNALLLGDSALYLCASSLEDSREQYFGPGTRLTVT.

In this sample, this clone turned up a few times. The chain uses TRBV18 and TRBJ2-7; TRBD1 matches at 10 bases. The germline CDR1 and CDR2 sequences are KGHSH and LQKENI. The V and J ends lost 6 bases and 5 bases, in that order; junction bases with no gene match: 7. The CDR3 loop spans 14 amino acids. The CDR3 bases are TGTGCCAGCTCGCCGGGACAGGGGCCCCACGAGCAGTACTTC. Translated, it gives CASSPGQGPHEQYF.

This chain joins TRBV7-9 and TRBJ1-6; D is unresolved. This CDR3 comprises 16 residues. The germline gives CDR1 SEHNR, CDR2 FQNEAQ (reference sequence). Trimming removed 1 base from V and 7 bases from J, with 14 bases in between. The CDR3 here is CASSLVGSLPNSPLHF. In DNA, the CDR3 is TGTGCCAGCAGCTTAGTCGGCAGCTTGCCAAATTCACCCCTCCACTTT.

The V gene is TRBV14, the J gene TRBJ2-3, with D uncertain. Trimming shortened V by 4 bases and J by 0 bases, and 11 bases separated the two germline ends. The length of the CDR3 is 15 residues. CDR1 SGHDN and CDR2 FVKESK come from the germline V gene. CDR3 in amino acids: CASSPGQFSTDTQYF. The CDR3 DNA sequence: TGTGCCAGCAGCCCTGGCCAGTTTAGCACAGATACGCAGTATTTT.

This rearrangement joins TRBV4-2 to TRBJ2-1; possibly TRBD2 for D (5 bases). The CDR3 has 17 amino acids. CDR1 and CDR2 (germline): LGHNA, YNFKEQ. Trimming cost V 0 bases and J 6 bases, with 18 bases left between them. The CDR3 loop is CASSQEKGGRLGNEQFF. DNA for the CDR3: TGTGCCAGCAGCCAAGAAAAGGGCGGGCGCCTGGGCAATGAGCAGTTCTTC.

A note on this clone: Other nucleotide sequences from this sample produce the same CDR3. The V call is TRBV7-2, the J call TRBJ2-3; no firm D call. The germline CDR1 and CDR2 sequences are SGHTA and FQGNSA. CDR3 size: 12 residues. The V and J ends lost 3 bases and 3 bases respectively, with 4 bases between them. The DNA of the CDR3 is TGTGCCAGCAGCTTCAGTACAGATACGCAGTATTTT. Its translation is CASSFSTDTQYF.

The V and J genes are TRBV29-1 and TRBJ1-5; D is ambiguous. Germline CDR1 is SQVTM and CDR2 is ANQGSEA. The CDR3 runs 14 residues. Deletions cut 6 bases from V and 8 bases from J, with 20 bases between. The CDR3 here is CSVRIGMGSEPQHF. The CDR3 DNA sequence: TGCAGCGTCCGGATTGGGATGGGAAGTGAGCCCCAGCATTTT.

The CDR3 bases are TGTGCCAGCAGCTCCAGACAGGGGGGCAATCAAGAGACCCAGTACTTC. Its translation is CASSSRQGGNQETQYF. The rearrangement joins TRBV7-8 to TRBJ2-5; TRBD1 agrees at 9 bases. Germline V gene sequence: CDR1 SGHVS, CDR2 FQNEAQ. The CDR3 runs 16 residues. V lost 4 bases, J lost 2 bases, and 8 bases stayed unmatched.

V is TRBV5-4 and J is TRBJ2-1; TRBD2 aligns across 10 bases. The CDR3 extends over 15 amino acids. The germline CDR1 and CDR2 sequences are SGHNT and YYREEE (reference sequence). The trim removed 3 bases at V and 4 bases at J, leaving 4 bases unmatched. The CDR3 loop reads CASSWSGGVYNEQFF. CDR3 bases: TGTGCCAGCAGCTGGAGCGGGGGGGTTTACAATGAGCAGTTCTTC.

This clone appeared a few times. At the DNA level, this CDR3 is encoded by other sequences in the same sample as well. The chain is built from TRBV7-2 and TRBJ2-7; D uncertain. CDR1 SGHTA and CDR2 FQGNSA come from the germline V gene. The CDR3 consists of 11 residues. Trimming took off 4 bases at V and 4 bases at J, with 5 bases between the two ends. For the CDR3, the DNA is TGTGCCAGCAGCTCCTTTTACGAGCAGTACTTC. Amino acids: CASSSFYEQYF.

This clone was detected only a few times. The chain employs TRBV6-5 and TRBJ1-6; no reliable D call. CDR1 MNHEY and CDR2 SVGAGI come from the germline V gene. The CDR3 runs to 13 residues. The V gene lost 4 bases and the J gene lost 9 bases, with 10 bases spanning the gap. The CDR3 DNA reads as TGTGCCAGCAGTTCATTGGAGGGTTCACCCCTCCACTTT. It yields the protein CASSSLEGSPLHF.

This clone occurred a few times. J is TRBJ2-1 and V is TRBV5-1; D unclear. Germline V lookup: CDR1 SGHRS, CDR2 YFSETQ. The CDR3 spans 18 residues. V was pared by 0 bases and J by 1 base, with 17 bases between. The CDR3 sequence is CASSLGRFSRESYNEQFF. The CDR3 DNA reads TGCGCCAGCAGCTTGGGCAGATTTAGTAGGGAATCCTACAATGAGCAGTTCTTC.

This clone has just a few counts. This sample also contains other DNA sequences that code for the same CDR3. The CDR3 spells CASSLTGLNTEAFF. The CDR3 bases are TGCGCCAGCAGCTTAACAGGGCTGAACACTGAAGCTTTCTTT. The rearrangement uses TRBV5-1 and TRBJ1-1, with D possibly being TRBD1 (6 bases). Germline values: CDR1 SGHRS, CDR2 YFSETQ. The CDR3 is 14 residues long. The ends were cut back, 2 bases at V and 0 bases at J, with 8 bases in the middle.

The chain has TRBV28 and TRBJ2-1; a possible D gene is TRBD1 (5 bases). Germline assignment: CDR1 MDHEN and CDR2 SYDVKM. The CDR3 runs to 14 residues. With 10 bases removed from V and 3 bases from J, the gap between germline ends came to 16 bases. This CDR3 reads CATHRQGGYNEQFF. The CDR3 DNA sequence: TGTGCCACCCACCGCCAGGGTGGCTACAATGAGCAGTTCTTC.

Concerning this clone itself: At one of its ends the junction is not consistent with the germline gene, which may arise from a read error. The chain carries TRBV7-7 and TRBJ2-7; D uncertain. CDR1 SSHAT and CDR2 FNYEAQ come from the germline V gene (reference sequence). The CDR3 sequence is 14 residues long. The CDR3 DNA follows: TGTGCTAGCAGCTCTTCCCCTCTATCCTACGAGCAGTACTTC. It is translated as CASSSSPLSYEQYF.

This chain connects TRBV27 to TRBJ1-6, with D unresolved. CDR3 length: 13 amino acids. The V end lost 2 bases, the J end lost 7 bases, and 6 bases lay between the germline ends. From germline, CDR1 is MNHEY and CDR2 SMNVEV (reference sequence). CDR3 sequence (DNA): TGTGCCAGCAGTTTAGTGGAGAATTCACCCCTCCACTTT. Protein sequence: CASSLVENSPLHF.

This clone was counted between two and nine times. The chain carries TRBV6-5 and TRBJ2-2; 7 bases fit TRBD2. J gave up 7 bases and V 6 bases, and 8 bases lay outside the gene matches. CDR3 size: 14 residues. Germline CDR1 MNHEY, CDR2 SVGAGI. The CDR3, as DNA: TGTGCCAGCAGCTCCGGGAGGCTTAGCGGGGAGCTGTTTTTT. It translates to CASSSGRLSGELFF.

The gene calls are TRBV4-3 and TRBJ2-1; TRBD1 agrees at 12 bases. The CDR3 consists of 14 residues. V was clipped by 6 bases and J by 8 bases; unmatched bases: 5. Germline V CDR1 and CDR2: LGHNA, YSLEER. The DNA of the CDR3 is TGCGCCAGCAGTGCGGGACAGGGGGCCGATGAGCAGTTCTTC. Translating gives CASSAGQGADEQFF.

The chain uses TRBV30 and TRBJ2-5; D is perhaps TRBD1 or TRBD2 (5 bases each). Germline V gene lookup returns CDR1 GTSNPN and CDR2 SVGIG (reference sequence). The V end lost 4 bases, the J end lost 5 bases, and 20 bases lay between the germline ends. The CDR3 loop spans 15 amino acids. The CDR3 sequence is CAWTPGALIGETQYF. As DNA, the CDR3 is TGTGCCTGGACTCCCGGGGCCTTAATCGGTGAGACCCAGTACTTC. The variable domain in full, completed from reference TRBV30 and TRBJ2-5, reads SQTIHQWPATLVQPVGSPLSLECTVEGTSNPNLYWYRQAAGRGLQLLFYSVGIGQISSEVPQNLSASRPQDRQFILSSKKLLLSDSGFYLCAWTPGALIGETQYFGPGTRLLVL.

V is TRBV28 and J is TRBJ1-2; a weak D match, TRBD1 (5 bases). Germline V gives CDR1 MDHEN, CDR2 SYDVKM. The CDR3 covers 12 residues. V lost 5 bases and J lost 2, with 6 bases in between. The chain's CDR3 is CASSKGNYGYTF. CDR3 bases: TGTGCCAGCAGTAAGGGGAACTATGGCTACACCTTC.

This clone has only a few counts. J is TRBJ1-5 and V is TRBV6-5; possibly TRBD1 for D (6 bases). CDR1 MNHEY and CDR2 SVGAGI come from the germline V gene. V gave up 7 bases and J gave up 3 bases, with 13 bases separating them. This CDR3 region has 14 residues. CDR3: CASKEPGVNQPQHF. The CDR3, as DNA: TGTGCCAGCAAAGAACCAGGGGTCAATCAGCCCCAGCATTTT.

On this clone: One junction end disagrees with the germline gene, perhaps due to a read error. The V gene is TRBV28, the J gene TRBJ2-1, with D possibly being TRBD1 (6 bases). This CDR3 contains 13 residues. Germline V lookup: CDR1 MDHEN, CDR2 SYDVKM. The CDR3 DNA sequence: TGTGCCAGCAGTTTATGGGTGGGGGCTCAATGGCTCTTC. It codes for CASSLWVGAQWLF.

J is TRBJ2-3 and V is TRBV7-2; D ambiguous. This CDR3 is built from 17 residues. Germline V gene data show CDR1 as SGHTA and CDR2 as FQGNSA. Trimming took off 4 bases at V and 0 bases at J, with 17 bases between the two ends. This CDR3 reads CASSSDRRTYSTDTQYF. The CDR3 coding sequence is TGTGCCAGCAGCTCGGACCGTCGAACCTACAGCACAGATACGCAGTATTTT.

This clone has only a few counts. This rearrangement joins TRBV18 to TRBJ2-6, with D possibly being TRBD2 (6 bases). This CDR3 is built from 15 residues. V lost 6 bases to trimming and J lost 3 bases, with 12 bases between them. In germline, CDR1 is KGHSH, CDR2 LQKENI. The CDR3 sequence is CASSGGANGANVLTF. The DNA for the CDR3 is TGTGCCAGCTCTGGAGGGGCGAATGGGGCCAACGTCCTGACTTTC. The variable domain in full, completed from reference TRBV18 and TRBJ2-6, reads NAGVMQNPRHLVRRRGQEARLRCSPMKGHSHVYWYRQLPEEGLKFMVYLQKENIIDESGMPKERFSAEFPKEGPSILRIQQVVRGDSAAYFCASSGGANGANVLTFGAGSRLTVL.

The V and J genes are TRBV27 and TRBJ1-6; no definite D call. Germline V gives CDR1 MNHEY, CDR2 SMNVEV (reference sequence). CDR3 size: 14 residues. V lost 3 bases, J lost 6 bases, and 9 bases lay in between. The CDR3 sequence is CASSLGRPNSPLHF. In nucleotides, the CDR3 is TGTGCCAGCAGTTTGGGCAGGCCTAATTCACCCCTCCACTTT.

This clone was observed a handful of times. This chain uses TRBV5-4 with TRBJ1-4, with no clear D. The CDR3 contains 15 residues. V was cut by 0 bases and J by 4 bases, with 10 bases left in between. The germline V gene has CDR1 SGHNT and CDR2 YYREEE (reference sequence). The CDR3 is CASSLEGRSNEKLFF. CDR3 DNA: TGTGCCAGCAGCTTGGAAGGGAGAAGTAATGAAAAACTGTTTTTT.

This clone was observed a few times. V usage is TRBV30 and J usage is TRBJ2-3, with 9 bases lining up with TRBD2. V lost 4 bases to trimming and J lost 5 bases; unmatched junction nucleotides: 10. Germline V lookup: CDR1 GTSNPN, CDR2 SVGIG (reference sequence). The CDR3 spans 15 residues. Here the CDR3 DNA reads TGTGCCTGGAATCGAGCGGGGGGCCCTGTAGATACGCAGTATTTT. This sequence encodes CAWNRAGGPVDTQYF.

The chain combines TRBV11-2 with TRBJ1-4; 7 bases match TRBD1. V lost 5 bases to trimming and J lost 7 bases; unmatched junction nucleotides: 10. The CDR3 has 15 residues. Germline CDR1 and CDR2: SGHAT and FQNNGV. CDR3 amino acids: CASSPRQGSSEKLFF. DNA of the CDR3: TGTGCCAGCAGCCCTCGACAGGGTTCGAGTGAAAAACTGTTTTTT. The variable domain in full, with the rest retrieved from reference TRBV11-2 and TRBJ1-4, is EAGVAQSPRYKIIEKRQSVAFWCNPISGHATLYWYQQILGQGPKLLIQFQNNGVVDDSQLPKDRFSAERLKGVDSTLKIQPAKLEDSAVYLCASSPRQGSSEKLFFGSGTQLSVL.